This is a list of T cell receptor beta chains from one sample in a study of T cell repertoires and HLA-DP antigens. The table came from immunoSEQ multiplex PCR; TCRdb's copy has only in-frame clones and leaves some out. The sample has 90,000 to 130,000 clones, about 91% seen once. No cognate antigen is known for these TCRs. The sequenced sample was CD4+ T cells from PBMCs. The source of these receptors is a woman aged 18-29 years in good health and CMV-seronegative. CDR3s include the opening cysteine and the closing phenylalanine or tryptophan. The D gene is left open where the match is weak. Size is stated for part of the rows, as once, few or many counts, or as a class when the clone is expanded.

TRBV28	-	-	TRBJ2-6	CASKAVSNVLTF	TGTGCCAGCAAAGCGGTTTCCAACGTCCTGACTTTC
TRBV11-3	-	TRBD2	TRBJ2-1	CASSLGRGGLYNEQFF	TGTGCCAGCAGCTTAGGGCGGGGGGGCCTGTACAATGAGCAGTTCTTC
TRBV9	-	-	TRBJ1-1	CASSAVGIREAFF	TGTGCCAGCAGCGCTGTGGGGATAAGAGAAGCTTTCTTT
TRBV7-6	-	-	TRBJ2-1	CASSPDSNEQFF	TGTGCCAGCAGCCCCGACAGCAATGAGCAGTTCTTC
TRBV11-2	-	TRBD2	TRBJ2-1	CASSLWASGSYNEQFF	TGTGCCAGCAGCTTATGGGCTAGCGGGTCCTACAATGAGCAGTTCTTC
TRBV25-1	-	-	TRBJ2-7	CASSDSRRGDSYEQYF	TGTGCCAGCAGTGACTCCAGAAGGGGGGACTCCTACGAGCAGTACTTC
TRBV28	-	-	TRBJ1-6	CASSKILSGNSPLHF	TGTGCCAGCAGTAAAATCCTCTCTGGTAATTCACCCCTCCACTTT
TRBV18	few	TRBD2	TRBJ2-7	CASSRRTSGGGSYEQYF	TGTGCCAGCTCACGGAGGACTAGCGGGGGAGGCTCCTACGAGCAGTACTTC
TRBV7-8	-	-	TRBJ1-1	CASSLRELNTEAFF	TGTGCCAGCAGCTTACGGGAGCTGAACACTGAAGCTTTCTTT
TRBV19	-	TRBD2	TRBJ2-3	CASGRATDTQYF	TGTGCCAGCGGGAGGGCCACAGATACGCAGTATTTT
TRBV7-9	-	TRBD2	TRBJ2-3	CASSPSRLAAGDTQYF	TGTGCCAGCAGCCCCTCCCGACTAGCGGCGGGAGATACGCAGTATTTT
TRBV6-5	-	-	TRBJ2-3	CASSRLADTQYF	TGTGCCAGCAGTCGACTAGCAGATACGCAGTATTTT
TRBV12-5	once	TRBD2	TRBJ2-1	CASGLVKVGLAANNEQFF	TGTGCTAGTGGTTTGGTGAAGGTAGGGCTAGCGGCTAACAATGAGCAGTTCTTC
TRBV5-4	-	-	TRBJ1-2	CASSLDREHGYTF	TGTGCCAGCAGCTTGGACAGGGAACATGGCTACACCTTC
TRBV5-1	-	-	TRBJ1-4	CASSPALDSLNEKLFF	TGCGCCAGCAGCCCGGCCTTGGACAGCCTTAATGAAAAACTGTTTTTT
TRBV6-1	few	-	TRBJ1-2	CASSDTGNYGYTF	TGTGCCAGCAGCGACACAGGGAACTATGGCTACACCTTC
TRBV27	-	TRBD2	TRBJ2-1	CASSFRGGQGRDYHTMKQFF	TGTGCCAGCAGTTTTAGGGGAGGGCAGGGCCGGGACTACCATACAATGAAGCAGTTCTTC